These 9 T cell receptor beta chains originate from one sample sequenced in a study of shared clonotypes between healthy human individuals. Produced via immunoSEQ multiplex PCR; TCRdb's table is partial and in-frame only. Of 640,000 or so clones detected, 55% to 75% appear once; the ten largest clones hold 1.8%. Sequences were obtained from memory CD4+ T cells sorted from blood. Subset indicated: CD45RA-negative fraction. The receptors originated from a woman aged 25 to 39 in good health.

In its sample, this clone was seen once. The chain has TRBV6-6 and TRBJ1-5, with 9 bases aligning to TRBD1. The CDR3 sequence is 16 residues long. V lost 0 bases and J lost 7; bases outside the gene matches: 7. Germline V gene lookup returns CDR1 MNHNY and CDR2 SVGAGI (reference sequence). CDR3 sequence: CASSYSWDRENQPQHF. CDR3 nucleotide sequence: TGTGCCAGCAGTTACTCCTGGGACAGGGAAAACCAGCCCCAGCATTTT.

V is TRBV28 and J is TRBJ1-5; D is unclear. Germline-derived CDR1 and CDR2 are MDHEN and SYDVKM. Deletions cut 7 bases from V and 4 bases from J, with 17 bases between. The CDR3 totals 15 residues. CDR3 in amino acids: CASILSKGRNQPQHF. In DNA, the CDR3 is TGTGCCAGCATTTTGTCTAAAGGGAGGAATCAGCCCCAGCATTTT.

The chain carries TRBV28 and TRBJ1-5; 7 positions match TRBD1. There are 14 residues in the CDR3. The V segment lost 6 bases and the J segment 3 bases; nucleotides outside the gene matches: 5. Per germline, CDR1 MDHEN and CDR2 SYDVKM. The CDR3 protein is CASSRDRLNQPQHF. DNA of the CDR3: TGTGCCAGCAGCCGGGACAGACTCAATCAGCCCCAGCATTTT. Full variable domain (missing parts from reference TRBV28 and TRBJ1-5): DVKVTQSSRYLVKRTGEKVFLECVQDMDHENMFWYRQDPGLGLRLIYFSYDVKMKEKGDIPEGYSVSREKKERFSLILESASTNQTSMYLCASSRDRLNQPQHFGDGTRLSIL.

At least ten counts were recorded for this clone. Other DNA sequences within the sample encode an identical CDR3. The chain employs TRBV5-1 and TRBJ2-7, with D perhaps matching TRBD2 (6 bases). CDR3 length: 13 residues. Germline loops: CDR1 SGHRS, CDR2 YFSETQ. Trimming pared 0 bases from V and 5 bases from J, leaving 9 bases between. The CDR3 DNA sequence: TGCGCCAGCAGCTTGGTACTAGCCCACGAGCAGTACTTC. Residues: CASSLVLAHEQYF.

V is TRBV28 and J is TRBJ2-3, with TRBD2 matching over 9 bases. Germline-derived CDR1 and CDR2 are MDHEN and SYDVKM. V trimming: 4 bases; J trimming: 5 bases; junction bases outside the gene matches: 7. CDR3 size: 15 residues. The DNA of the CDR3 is TGTGCCAGCAGTTCACTAGCGGGTGGGGGAGATACGCAGTATTTT. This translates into CASSSLAGGGDTQYF.

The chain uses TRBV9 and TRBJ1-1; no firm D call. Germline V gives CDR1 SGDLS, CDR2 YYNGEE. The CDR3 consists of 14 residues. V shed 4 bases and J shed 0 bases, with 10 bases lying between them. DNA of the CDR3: TGTGCCAGCAGCCTCGGGCGTATGAACACTGAAGCTTTCTTT. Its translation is CASSLGRMNTEAFF. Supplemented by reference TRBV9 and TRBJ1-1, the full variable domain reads DSGVTQTPKHLITATGQRVTLRCSPRSGDLSVYWYQQSLDQGLQFLIQYYNGEERAKGNILERFSAQQFPDLHSELNLSSLELGDSALYFCASSLGRMNTEAFFGQGTRLTVV.

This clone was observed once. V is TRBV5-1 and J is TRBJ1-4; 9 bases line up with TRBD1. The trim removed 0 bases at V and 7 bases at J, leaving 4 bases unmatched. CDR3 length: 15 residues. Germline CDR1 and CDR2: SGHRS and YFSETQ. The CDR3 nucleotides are TGCGCCAGCAGCTTGGCGGGACAGGGCGGTGAAAAACTGTTTTTT. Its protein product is CASSLAGQGGEKLFF.

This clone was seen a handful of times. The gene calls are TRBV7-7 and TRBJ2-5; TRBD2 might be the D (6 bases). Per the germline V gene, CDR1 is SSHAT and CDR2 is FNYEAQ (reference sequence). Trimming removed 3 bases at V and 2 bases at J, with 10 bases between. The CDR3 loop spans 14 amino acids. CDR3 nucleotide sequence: TGTGCCAGCAGCTTCTCGGGAGTTCAAGAGACCCAGTACTTC. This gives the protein CASSFSGVQETQYF.

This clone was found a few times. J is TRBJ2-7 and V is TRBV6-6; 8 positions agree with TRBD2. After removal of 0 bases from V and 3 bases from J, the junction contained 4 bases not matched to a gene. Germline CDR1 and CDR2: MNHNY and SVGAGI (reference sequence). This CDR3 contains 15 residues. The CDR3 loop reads CASSYSRSGGYEQYF. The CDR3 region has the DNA TGTGCCAGCAGTTACTCTAGAAGCGGGGGCTACGAGCAGTACTTC.